One and the same sample provided the 2 T cell receptor beta chains below, sequenced in a study of graft-versus-host responses after intestinal transplantation. Intraepithelial and lamina propria lymphocytes were isolated from graft specimens. The data were produced by immunoSEQ multiplex PCR, yet TCRdb's version contains in-frame clones alone and is incomplete. The sample consists of about 63,000 clones, 75% to 90% of them appearing once. The sample in question was ileum tissue, obtained 350 to 400 days after transplant. The source of these receptors is a human patient who received an intestinal transplant, so some T cells may come from the graft donor.

The chain uses TRBV4-1 and TRBJ2-7, with D maybe TRBD2 (6 bases). Germline CDR1 reads MGHRA; CDR2 reads YSYEKL. V dropped 4 bases and J dropped 0 bases, with 10 bases sitting between them. The CDR3 is made up of 14 amino acids. The CDR3 here is CASSPGLHSYEQYF. The CDR3, as DNA: TGCGCCAGCAGCCCGGGACTCCACTCCTACGAGCAGTACTTC.

The chain carries TRBV19 and TRBJ2-7; the match to TRBD2 covers 10 bases. This CDR3 is 20 amino acids long. Per the germline V gene, CDR1 is LNHDA and CDR2 is SQIVND (reference sequence). The trim removed 3 bases at V and 0 bases at J, leaving 17 bases unmatched. The DNA of the CDR3 is TGTGCCAGTAGTATGTCCGCCCAAACCCCACCTAGCGGGAGCTCCTACGAGCAGTACTTC. Amino acid sequence: CASSMSAQTPPSGSSYEQYF.